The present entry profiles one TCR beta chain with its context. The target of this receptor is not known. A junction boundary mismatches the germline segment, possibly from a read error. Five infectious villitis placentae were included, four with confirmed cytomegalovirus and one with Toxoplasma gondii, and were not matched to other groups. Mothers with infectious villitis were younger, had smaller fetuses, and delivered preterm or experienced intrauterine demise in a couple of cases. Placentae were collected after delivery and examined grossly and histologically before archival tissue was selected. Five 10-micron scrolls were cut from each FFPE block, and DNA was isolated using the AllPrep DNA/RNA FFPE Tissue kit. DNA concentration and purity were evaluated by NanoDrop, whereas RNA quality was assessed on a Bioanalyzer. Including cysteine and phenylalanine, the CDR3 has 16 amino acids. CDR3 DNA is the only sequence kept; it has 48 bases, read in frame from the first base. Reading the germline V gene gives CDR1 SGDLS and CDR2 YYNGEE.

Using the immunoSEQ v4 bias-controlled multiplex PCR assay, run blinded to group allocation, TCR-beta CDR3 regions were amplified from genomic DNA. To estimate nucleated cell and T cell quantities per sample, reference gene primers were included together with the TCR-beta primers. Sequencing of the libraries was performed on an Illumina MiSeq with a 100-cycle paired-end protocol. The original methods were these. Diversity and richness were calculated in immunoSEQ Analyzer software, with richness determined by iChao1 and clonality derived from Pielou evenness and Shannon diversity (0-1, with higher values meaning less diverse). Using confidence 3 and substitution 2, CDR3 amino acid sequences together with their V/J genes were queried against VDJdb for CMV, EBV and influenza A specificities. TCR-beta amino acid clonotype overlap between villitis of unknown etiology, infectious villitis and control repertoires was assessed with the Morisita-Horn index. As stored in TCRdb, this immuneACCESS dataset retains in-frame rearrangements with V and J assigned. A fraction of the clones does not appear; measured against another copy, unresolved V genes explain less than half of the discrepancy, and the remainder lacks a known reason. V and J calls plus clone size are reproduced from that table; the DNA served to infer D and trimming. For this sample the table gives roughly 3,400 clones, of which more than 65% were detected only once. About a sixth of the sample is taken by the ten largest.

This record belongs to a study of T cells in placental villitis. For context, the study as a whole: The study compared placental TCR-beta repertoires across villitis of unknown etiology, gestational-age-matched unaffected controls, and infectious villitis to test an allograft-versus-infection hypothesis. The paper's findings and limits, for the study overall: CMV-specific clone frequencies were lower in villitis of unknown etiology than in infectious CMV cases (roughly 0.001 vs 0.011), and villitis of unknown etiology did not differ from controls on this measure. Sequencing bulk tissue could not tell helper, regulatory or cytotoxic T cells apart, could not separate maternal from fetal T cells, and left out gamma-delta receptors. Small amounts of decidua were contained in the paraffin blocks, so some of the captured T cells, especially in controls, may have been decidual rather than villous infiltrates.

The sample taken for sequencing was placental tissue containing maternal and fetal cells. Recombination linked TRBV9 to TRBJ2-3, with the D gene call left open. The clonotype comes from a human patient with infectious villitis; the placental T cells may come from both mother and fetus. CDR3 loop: CASSAPAVHSTDTQYF. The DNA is TGTGCCAGCAGCGCCCCCGCGGTCCATAGCACAGATACGCAATATTTT.